This T cell receptor (beta chain) was sequenced for a study of radiation and T cells in renal cell carcinoma. Time point noted: blood 4 weeks post-SBRT, at nephrectomy. Treatment indicated: 15 Gy SBRT to primary tumor, nephrectomy 4 weeks later. Nephrectomy followed 15 Gy stereotactic body radiation by 4 weeks. The CDR3 totals 14 residues. Germline values: CDR1 SNHLY, CDR2 FYNNEI. The V and J ends lost 4 bases and 5 bases, in that order; junction bases with no gene match: 5. Clones were read by immunoSEQ multiplex PCR, and TCRdb kept only the in-frame ones, dropping some. The sample contains about 170,000 clones, 88% of which appear only once.

The V gene is TRBV2, the J gene TRBJ1-2, with 9 bases matching TRBD1. The receptor was isolated from a woman aged 50 to 60 with renal cell carcinoma. The sample here was blood, taken from a patient whose treatment included radiotherapy and nephrectomy. The CDR3 DNA is TGTGCCAGCAGTGTAAGGACAGGGGCGTATGGCTACACCTTC. Translated, it gives CASSVRTGAYGYTF.